This T cell receptor beta chain was captured in a study of CD8 T cells in ankylosing spondylitis (dated by TCRdb to about 2017). Study-level background: The study set out to find disease-linked TCR variants by profiling T cell receptor beta repertoires in ankylosing spondylitis patients and healthy donors. Peripheral blood samples were taken, and synovial fluid was additionally collected from ankylosing spondylitis patients. The whole study cohort included over a hundred healthy donors and under 30 ankylosing spondylitis patients. Beyond this particular receptor, the publication reports: Some motif variants had previously been reported in the synovial fluid and blood of reactive arthritis patients, which suggests shared mechanisms of disease initiation. A TCR beta motif of seven or eight highly homologous amino acid variants appeared characteristic of blood from ankylosing spondylitis patients. The disease-linked clones had a CD8+ phenotype and were found at relatively low frequencies in peripheral blood. The disease-linked clones were reported to be significantly enriched in matched synovial fluid samples from ankylosing spondylitis patients.

A note on this clonotype: Its cognate antigen has yet to be identified. No base qualities exist here, and no much larger clone lies one base off it.

TCRdb lists the instrument as Illumina HiSeq 2500. Quantitative 5'-RACE with molecular barcodes was used to prepare TCR beta libraries. As for the authors' bioinformatics: A new computational method based on a probabilistic model of VDJ rearrangement was used to identify disease-linked TCR variants. TCRdb's own reprocessing of the public reads used fastp at Q25 and MiXCR and kept productive beta chains. Rows are unified per CDR3 protein, each entry keeping the most common DNA and genes. The V and J calls shown here were made by TCRdb, not taken from the authors' results. This sample holds some 100,000 distinct CDR3 sequences; roughly 8.8% were observed only once. About 30% of the sample rests with the top ten. This receptor was identified in a male donor with ankylosing spondylitis. Sample: blood, either unsorted or a sorted T cell fraction (not recorded which).

The CDR3 protein sequence reads: CSVEDGGESSYEQYF. The DNA reads TGCAGCGTTGAAGATGGGGGAGAGAGCTCCTACGAGCAGTACTTC. The rearrangement combines TRBV29-1 with TRBJ2-7; the D assignment is uncertain and may be TRBD1 or TRBD2, with 5 bases supporting each. V lost 0 bases and J lost 0 bases; the stretch between them is 12 bases long. The CDR3 contains 15 residues, cysteine and phenylalanine counted. Only the CDR3 DNA stays, 45 bases, in frame from base 1. From a lookup of the germline V gene, CDR1 and CDR2 are SQVTM and ANQGSEA.